The 28 T cell receptor beta chains below were found in one sample sequenced in a study of CD8+CD57+ T cells in acquired aplastic anemia (dated by TCRdb to 2016 to 2019). Expansion of CD8+CD57+ cells had been shown by flow cytometry in the patients chosen for sequencing. Instrument on record: Illumina HiSeq 2000. TCR beta VDJ combination and CDR3 sequence profiling used genomic DNA as the template. TCRdb passed the public sequencing reads through fastp at Q25 and MiXCR, retaining productive beta sequences. Entries are consolidated by CDR3 protein sequence, retaining the most common genes and DNA. Across this sample there are roughly 170,000 distinct CDR3 sequences, with 48% seen only once. The ten biggest clones cover 13% of the sample. The specimen sequenced was sorted CD4+, CD8+, or CD8+CD57+ T cells (not recorded which) from PBMCs. Source of these receptors: a human donor with aplastic anemia.

This clonotype was detected ten times or more. V usage is TRBV25-1 and J usage is TRBJ1-4; possibly TRBD1 for D (5 bases). The germline CDR1 and CDR2 sequences are MGHDK and SYGVNS. Deletions cut 8 bases from V and 0 bases from J, with 7 bases between. The CDR3 sequence is 13 residues long. The CDR3 region has the DNA TGTGCCAGCGTAGGGGCAACTAATGAAAAACTGTTTTTT. It translates to CASVGATNEKLFF.

This clonotype appeared many times. V usage is TRBV25-1 and J usage is TRBJ1-5, with 7 positions matching TRBD1. The CDR3 sequence is 18 residues long. The ends lost 0 bases at V and 5 bases at J; junction bases unmatched: 13. Germline loops: CDR1 MGHDK, CDR2 SYGVNS. The CDR3 sequence: CASSEYRGGTATYQPQHF. CDR3 bases: TGTGCCAGCAGTGAATATAGGGGGGGGACAGCAACTTATCAGCCCCAGCATTTT.

The rearrangement joins TRBV7-9 to TRBJ1-3; TRBD1 agrees at 10 bases. Trimming took 4 bases from V and 7 from J; bases not matched to a gene: 7. Germline CDR1 reads SEHNR; CDR2 reads FQNEAQ (reference sequence). This CDR3 contains 15 residues. CDR3 region: CASSSMGQGSNTIYF. CDR3 in DNA: TGTGCCAGCAGCTCAATGGGACAGGGGTCGAACACCATATATTTT.

The V call is TRBV20-1, the J call TRBJ2-7, with a tentative D call TRBD2 (7 bases). The CDR3 has 14 amino acids. Deletions cut 4 bases from V and 0 bases from J, with 13 bases between. Germline V gene data show CDR1 as DFQATT and CDR2 as SNEGSKA (reference sequence). The chain's CDR3 is CSANGGGLSYEQYF. CDR3 sequence (DNA): TGCAGTGCTAACGGCGGGGGCCTCTCCTACGAGCAGTACTTC.

This clonotype was seen a few times. V gene TRBV20-1 combines with J gene TRBJ1-2; tentative D call: TRBD1 (6 bases). Trimming left V 0 bases short and J 0 bases short, with 8 bases between. This CDR3 is built from 14 residues. Germline-derived CDR1 and CDR2 are DFQATT and SNEGSKA (reference sequence). CDR3: CSARDRDTNYGYTF. Here the CDR3 DNA reads TGCAGTGCTAGAGATAGGGACACTAACTATGGCTACACCTTC.

CDR3 sequence reads: CASSPGGSVKNIQYF. CDR3 DNA: TGTGCCAGCAGCCCTGGAGGTAGCGTCAAAAACATTCAGTACTTC. The rearrangement joins TRBV11-2 to TRBJ2-4; D is perhaps TRBD2 (5 bases). V shed 5 bases and J shed 3 bases, with 14 bases lying between them. Germline V gene lookup returns CDR1 SGHAT and CDR2 FQNNGV. This CDR3 region has 15 residues.

For this clonotype: A much larger clone is a single base away; this may be a read error. This sequence joins TRBV5-1 and TRBJ1-4; D ambiguous. The CDR3 consists of 15 residues. Germline assignment: CDR1 SGHRS and CDR2 YFSETQ. As DNA, the CDR3 is TGCGCCAGCAGCCCCGCAGGTACGACTAATGAAAAACTGCTTTTT. Encoded protein: CASSPAGTTNEKLLF.

The chain is built from TRBV15 and TRBJ2-5, with D tentatively TRBD2 (7 bases). CDR1 and CDR2 (germline): LNHNV, YYDKDF (reference sequence). The V end was cut by 0 bases, the J end by 5 bases, with 16 bases between. The CDR3 totals 16 residues. CDR3 sequence (DNA): TGTGCCACCAGCAGAGAGAGGGGGGGCGAGGGGGAGACCCAGTACTTC. Translated, it gives CATSRERGGEGETQYF.

The chain couples TRBV20-1 to TRBJ2-2; 9 positions agree with TRBD2. Germline trimming cut 6 bases from V and 6 bases from J; bases unmatched to any gene: 14. CDR3 length equals 16 residues. The V gene's germline CDR1 is DFQATT and CDR2 SNEGSKA (reference sequence). The DNA for the CDR3 is TGCAGTGCCTCACCTTTAGCGGGAGCTACCGCCGGGGAGCTGTTTTTT. The encoded protein is CSASPLAGATAGELFF.

The rearrangement uses TRBV5-1 and TRBJ2-7; D not resolved. CDR3 length: 15 amino acids. Deletions cut 0 bases from V and 2 bases from J, with 12 bases between. Germline loops: CDR1 SGHRS, CDR2 YFSETQ. CDR3 amino acids: CASSLAEVTTYEQYF. The CDR3 DNA sequence: TGCGCCAGCAGCTTGGCTGAGGTGACGACCTACGAGCAGTACTTC.

This clonotype was seen a single time. The rearrangement links TRBV7-3 to TRBJ1-3; 11 nucleotides match TRBD1. V was clipped by 5 bases and J by 4 bases; unmatched bases: 7. The length of the CDR3 is 16 residues. CDR1 is SGHTA, CDR2 FQGTGA, per germline. CDR3 coding DNA: TGTGCCAGCAGCCTAGGACAGGGGGCGGCGGGAAACACCATATATTTT. It encodes CASSLGQGAAGNTIYF.

A remark on this clonotype: A much larger clone is a single base away; this may be a read error. The chain links TRBV2 to TRBJ1-2; TRBD1 matches at 9 bases. Germline CDR1 and CDR2: SNHLY and FYNNEI. J was trimmed by 8 bases and V by 6 bases; bases with no gene match: 7. CDR3 length: 13 residues. CDR3 sequence (DNA): TGTGCCAGCAGACCCGGGACAGGGCGAGGCTACACCTTC. This encodes CASRPGTGRGYTF.

The genes are TRBV7-3 and TRBJ1-1; a possible D gene is TRBD1 (6 bases). V lost 5 bases, J lost 6 bases, and 22 bases lay in between. Germline V gives CDR1 SGHTA, CDR2 FQGTGA. CDR3 length: 16 amino acids. Here the CDR3 reads CASSVDRDTAHAEAFF. In nucleotides, the CDR3 is TGTGCCAGCAGCGTGGACCGGGACACAGCACACGCTGAAGCTTTCTTT. Complete variable domain (other parts from reference TRBV7-3 and TRBJ1-1): GAGVSQTPSNKVTEKGKYVELRCDPISGHTALYWYRQSLGQGPEFLIYFQGTGAADDSGLPNDRFFAVRPEGSVSTLKIQRTERGDSAVYLCASSVDRDTAHAEAFFGQGTRLTVV.

The table lists this clonotype with many counts. This chain uses TRBV29-1 with TRBJ1-1; D is unresolved. Trimming removed 4 bases from V and 1 base from J, with 7 bases in between. This CDR3 contains 12 residues. Germline V gene data show CDR1 as SQVTM and CDR2 as ANQGSEA. The CDR3 sequence: CSVVSENTEAFF. The CDR3 region has the DNA TGCAGCGTTGTATCCGAGAACACTGAAGCTTTCTTT.

At least ten counts were recorded for this clonotype. This rearrangement joins TRBV4-1 to TRBJ1-6; TRBD1 matches at 9 bases. Trimming took 0 bases from V and 9 from J; bases not matched to a gene: 6. Germline V CDR1 and CDR2: MGHRA, YSYEKL. The CDR3 sequence is 16 residues long. CDR3 sequence reads: CASSQEDRGLISPLHF. Written as DNA, the CDR3 is TGCGCCAGCAGCCAAGAGGACAGGGGCTTGATTTCACCCCTCCACTTT.

The rearrangement links TRBV6-1 to TRBJ2-4; tentatively, D is TRBD2 (7 bases). The V end was cut by 0 bases, the J end by 9 bases, with 18 bases between. The germline CDR1 and CDR2 sequences are MNHNS and SASEGT. The CDR3 length is 16 residues. The CDR3 is CASSEASGGRKGIQYF. The CDR3 bases are TGTGCCAGCAGTGAAGCATCGGGGGGCCGCAAGGGCATTCAGTACTTC.

The chain employs TRBV6-1 and TRBJ2-7; D may match TRBD1 or TRBD2 (5 bases each). Per germline, CDR1 MNHNS and CDR2 SASEGT. V was clipped by 6 bases and J by 2 bases, with 17 bases between them. The CDR3 contains 15 residues. The CDR3 region is CASSKPRDGTYEQYF. Here the CDR3 DNA reads TGTGCCAGCAGCAAACCACGGGACGGAACCTACGAGCAGTACTTC.

As for this clonotype: A read error may produce the germline difference seen at one junction end. This rearrangement joins TRBV10-3 to TRBJ1-6, with 8 bases lining up with TRBD1. Looked up from germline, CDR1 is ENHRY and CDR2 is SYGVKD. This CDR3 region has 16 residues. The CDR3 DNA reads TGTGCCAGCAGTGAGTCCGCGGGACAGGCGAATTCACCCCTCCACTTT. It translates to CASSESAGQANSPLHF.

The gene calls are TRBV5-5 and TRBJ2-7; 11 positions agree with TRBD1. The V gene's germline CDR1 is SGHKS and CDR2 YYEKEE (reference sequence). J was trimmed by 5 bases and V by 5 bases; bases with no gene match: 9. This CDR3 region has 15 residues. CDR3 sequence reads: CASRSGTGGRDEQYF. DNA of the CDR3: TGTGCCAGCAGGTCCGGGACAGGGGGACGGGACGAGCAGTACTTC.

In the case of this clonotype: Being one base from a much bigger clone, this may be a read error. A read error is likely, as this CDR3 ends without the conserved phenylalanine or tryptophan. The rearrangement links TRBV19 to TRBJ2-3; 10 bases fit TRBD1. This CDR3 has 15 amino acids. Unmatched junction bases numbered 10, after V lost 9 bases and J lost 4 bases. Germline assignment: CDR1 LNHDA and CDR2 SQIVND (reference sequence). CDR3 region: CASSQGGQGPDTQYS. CDR3 DNA: TGTGCCAGCAGCCAAGGGGGACAGGGGCCAGATACGCAGTATTCT.

The chain has TRBV10-1 and TRBJ1-5, with D uncertain. The V gene's germline CDR1 is WNHNN and CDR2 SYGVQD (reference sequence). The CDR3 consists of 13 residues. The germline V and J ends were trimmed by 7 bases and 4 bases, with 11 bases remaining between them. The CDR3 nucleotides read TGCGCCAGCACCGCTGGCGGAAATCAGCCCCAGCATTTT. Translated, it gives CASTAGGNQPQHF.

The chain uses TRBV2 and TRBJ2-2; 9 positions match TRBD1. The CDR3 has 15 amino acids. Per the germline V gene, CDR1 is SNHLY and CDR2 is FYNNEI. Trimming at V came to 4 bases and at J to 2 bases, leaving 2 bases not matched to a gene. CDR3 loop: CASSGDRVNTGELFF. The CDR3, as DNA: TGTGCCAGCAGTGGGGACAGGGTAAACACCGGGGAGCTGTTTTTT. Variable domain in full (rest from reference TRBV2 and TRBJ2-2): EPEVTQTPSHQVTQMGQEVILRCVPISNHLYFYWYRQILGQKVEFLVSFYNNEISEKSEIFDDQFSVERPDGSNFTLKIRSTKLEDSAMYFCASSGDRVNTGELFFGEGSRLTVL.

There are many counts of this clonotype. V and J are TRBV5-1 and TRBJ1-4; D gene uncertain. CDR3 length equals 13 residues. Germline CDR1 and CDR2: SGHRS and YFSETQ. V gave up 5 bases and J gave up 1 base, with 6 bases separating them. The CDR3 region is CASRGITNEKLFF. Written as DNA, the CDR3 is TGCGCCAGCAGGGGTATAACTAATGAAAAACTGTTTTTT.

This clonotype was seen only a few times. The V call is TRBV10-3, the J call TRBJ1-1; no clear D gene. The CDR3 is 12 residues long. With 3 bases removed from V and 3 bases from J, the gap between germline ends came to 5 bases. Germline V lookup: CDR1 ENHRY, CDR2 SYGVKD. CDR3 residues: CAISDGYTEAFF. The CDR3 DNA sequence: TGTGCCATCAGTGACGGGTACACTGAAGCTTTCTTT.

The rearrangement links TRBV7-9 to TRBJ2-5; possibly TRBD1 for D (6 bases). The CDR3 spans 16 residues. V lost 3 bases and J 3 bases, leaving 17 bases between the germline ends. CDR1 and CDR2 (germline): SEHNR, FQNEAQ (reference sequence). DNA for the CDR3: TGTGCCAGCAGCTTCACGGACAGTGGGGCCAAAGAGACCCAGTACTTC. Its protein product is CASSFTDSGAKETQYF.

The J gene is TRBJ1-2, the V gene TRBV7-9; TRBD1 might be the D (6 bases). V was pared by 5 bases and J by 1 base, with 11 bases between. Germline CDR1 reads SEHNR; CDR2 reads FQNEAQ (reference sequence). This CDR3 has 14 residues. The CDR3 DNA is TGTGCCAGCAGCCATACAGGGAGTAACTATGGCTACACCTTC. As protein: CASSHTGSNYGYTF.

The genes are TRBV5-5 and TRBJ2-3; 9 bases align to TRBD1. V dropped 7 bases and J dropped 5; count of bases not matched to a gene: 8. The CDR3 totals 14 residues. Germline V gives CDR1 SGHKS, CDR2 YYEKEE (reference sequence). The CDR3 DNA follows: TGTGCCAGCGAAAGACAGGGGGGAGGAGATACGCAGTATTTT. It translates to CASERQGGGDTQYF.

At least ten counts were recorded for this clonotype. The chain is built from TRBV29-1 and TRBJ1-1; D not resolved. This CDR3 is built from 13 residues. Between the trimmed V and J ends, which lost 7 bases and 2 bases, there was a span of 14 bases. CDR1 and CDR2 (germline): SQVTM, ANQGSEA. This CDR3 is CSARAAGNTEAFF. For the CDR3, the DNA is TGCAGCGCCCGAGCGGCCGGCAACACTGAAGCTTTCTTT.